The following is a TCR beta chain sequence with its context. The germline V and J ends were trimmed by 1 base and 6 bases, with 18 bases remaining between them. Germline V gene lookup returns CDR1 MGHRA and CDR2 YSYEKL. This CDR3 is 16 amino acids long. This record belongs to a study of T cell repertoires in cytomegalovirus infection. TCRdb analysed the reads with MiXCR anew, one entry per CDR3 protein. Of approximately 200,000 distinct CDR3 sequences detected, roughly 23% appear once; the ten largest clones hold about 20%. The V gene is TRBV4-1, the J gene TRBJ1-1; D gene ambiguous. The sequence was collected from a human donor in good health (CMV status not recorded). Some clones in this sample may be carry-over from other donors' samples. The sample taken for sequencing was CD8+ T cells from PBMCs. The CDR3, as DNA: TGCGCCAGCAGCCAAGTATTGACGTTGAGCCGCTCTGAAGCTTTCTTT. Residues: CASSQVLTLSRSEAFF.